Listed here are 21 T cell receptor beta chains from one sample, sequenced in a study of T cell responses to AZD1222 COVID-19 vaccine. Only in-frame clones appear in the TCRdb table, and some are missing; sequencing was by immunoSEQ multiplex PCR. The data hold about 130,000 clones, with around 87% observed a single time. Sequenced here: peripheral blood, sampled on day 0 of AZD1222 vaccination. The receptors were gathered from an adult in good health.

The chain couples TRBV9 to TRBJ1-4; the D gene is possibly TRBD1 (5 bases). The CDR3 is 13 amino acids. Germline V gene sequence: CDR1 SGDLS, CDR2 YYNGEE. With 4 bases removed from V and 7 bases from J, the gap between germline ends came to 11 bases. DNA for the CDR3: TGTGCCAGCAGCCCCGCGGGGGGTGAAAAACTGTTTTTT. This gives the protein CASSPAGGEKLFF.

The V and J genes are TRBV7-2 and TRBJ1-4; D perhaps matches TRBD1 (6 bases). In germline, CDR1 is SGHTA, CDR2 FQGNSA. V lost 3 bases and J 2 bases, leaving 10 bases between the germline ends. This CDR3 spans 15 amino acids. The CDR3 bases are TGTGCCAGCAGCTTTGGGGGGCTGACTAATGAAAAACTGTTTTTT. It encodes CASSFGGLTNEKLFF. The variable domain in full, with the rest retrieved from reference TRBV7-2 and TRBJ1-4, is GAGVSQSPSNKVTEKGKDVELRCDPISGHTALYWYRQSLGQGLEFLIYFQGNSAPDKSGLPSDRFSAERTGGSVSTLTIQRTQQEDSAVYLCASSFGGLTNEKLFFGSGTQLSVL.

V is TRBV4-2 and J is TRBJ1-1; no firm D call. The CDR3 covers 15 residues. Germline CDR1 is LGHNA and CDR2 is YNFKEQ. V shed 0 bases and J shed 2 bases, with 10 bases lying between them. The CDR3 nucleotides read TGTGCCAGCAGCCAAGACTTTCGTTTTAACACTGAAGCTTTCTTT. As protein: CASSQDFRFNTEAFF.

The rearrangement links TRBV7-9 to TRBJ2-3, with a weak D call TRBD2 (6 bases). V was trimmed by 0 bases and J by 2 bases, leaving 9 bases between them. The germline V gene encodes CDR1 SEHNR and CDR2 FQNEAQ (reference sequence). The CDR3 totals 15 residues. The CDR3 coding sequence is TGTGCCAGCAGCTTAGCTGGAGGGATCACAGATACGCAGTATTTT. Its translation: CASSLAGGITDTQYF.

The CDR3 sequence: CASSYSTGTNSPLHF. CDR3 sequence (DNA): TGTGCCAGCAGTTACTCGACAGGGACCAATTCACCCCTCCACTTT. The gene calls are TRBV6-6 and TRBJ1-6, with TRBD1 identical over 7 bases. This CDR3 has 15 residues. Germline lookup yields CDR1 MNHNY and CDR2 SVGAGI (reference sequence). The trim removed 0 bases at V and 7 bases at J, leaving 3 bases unmatched.

The chain uses TRBV5-1 and TRBJ2-3; possibly TRBD2 for D (5 bases). This CDR3 has 17 residues. Trimming took 2 bases from V and 0 from J, leaving 16 bases between them. Germline-derived CDR1 and CDR2 are SGHRS and YFSETQ. CDR3 sequence (DNA): TGCGCCAGCAGCTTTACTAGGCTGACTGCTAGCACAGATACGCAGTATTTT. Protein product: CASSFTRLTASTDTQYF.

This clone ranks as medium-sized (0.01 to 0.1%). The chain has TRBV27 and TRBJ1-1; D is unclear. The length of the CDR3 is 14 residues. CDR1 and CDR2 (germline): MNHEY, SMNVEV (reference sequence). V lost 0 bases and J 4 bases, leaving 9 bases between the germline ends. The CDR3 loop is CASSLSAFPTEAFF. The CDR3 nucleotides are TGTGCCAGCAGTTTATCGGCATTCCCCACTGAAGCTTTCTTT.

This chain joins TRBV27 and TRBJ2-5; a possible D gene is TRBD2 (5 bases). V lost 5 bases and J lost 4, with 17 bases in between. CDR3 length: 15 residues. Germline CDR1 MNHEY, CDR2 SMNVEV (reference sequence). The CDR3 region has the DNA TGTGCCAGCAGTCCTGAGATAGGAGGTCGAGAGACCCAGTACTTC. The encoded protein is CASSPEIGGRETQYF.

The gene calls are TRBV3-1 (or the pseudogene TRBV3-2) and TRBJ2-5; 8 nucleotides match TRBD2. CDR3 size: 13 residues. Germline CDR1 reads LGHDT; CDR2 reads YNNKEL (reference sequence). The junction had 3 bases not matched to a gene; V was cut back by 6 bases and J by 3 bases. DNA for the CDR3: TGTGCCAGCAGAGGGACTAGTAAAGAGACCCAGTACTTC. It codes for CASRGTSKETQYF.

The genes are TRBV6-5 and TRBJ2-1; weak D call: TRBD1 (6 bases). Trimming pared 7 bases from V and 6 bases from J, leaving 19 bases between. Germline lookup yields CDR1 MNHEY and CDR2 SVGAGI. This CDR3 contains 15 residues. The CDR3 nucleotides read TGTGCCAGCAACCCTTACAGGGTAATTTTCAATGAGCAGTTCTTC. This sequence encodes CASNPYRVIFNEQFF.

The chain carries TRBV29-1 and TRBJ2-3, with D possibly TRBD2 on 6 matching bases. The length of the CDR3 is 14 residues. The germline V and J ends were trimmed by 5 bases and 0 bases, with 12 bases remaining between them. CDR1 SQVTM and CDR2 ANQGSEA come from the germline V gene. CDR3 sequence: CSVPRAGSTDTQYF. DNA of the CDR3: TGCAGCGTTCCCCGAGCGGGTAGCACAGATACGCAGTATTTT.

A few counts support this clone. V gene TRBV3-1 (or the pseudogene TRBV3-2) combines with J gene TRBJ1-4; 7 bases are shared with TRBD1. This CDR3 comprises 15 residues. Germline CDR1 and CDR2: LGHDT and YNNKEL (reference sequence). The ends lost 2 bases at V and 7 bases at J; junction bases unmatched: 7. The CDR3 reads CASSQIQGRSEKLFF. For the CDR3, the DNA is TGTGCCAGCAGCCAAATACAGGGGAGGAGTGAAAAACTGTTTTTT.

V is TRBV3-1 (or the pseudogene TRBV3-2) and J is TRBJ2-5, with a possible D match to TRBD1 (6 bases). The length of the CDR3 is 17 residues. Germline values: CDR1 LGHDT, CDR2 YNNKEL (reference sequence). V shed 2 bases and J shed 1 base, with 17 bases lying between them. Here the CDR3 reads CASSQKRTVFIQETQYF. The CDR3 nucleotides read TGTGCCAGCAGCCAAAAAAGGACAGTCTTCATCCAAGAGACCCAGTACTTC.

V and J are TRBV5-8 and TRBJ2-1; D is unresolved. V gave up 9 bases and J gave up 0 bases, with 16 bases separating them. Germline loops: CDR1 SGHTS, CDR2 YDEGEE. CDR3 size: 15 residues. The chain's CDR3 is CAIEAVTSSYNEQFF. Written as DNA, the CDR3 is TGTGCCATCGAAGCCGTGACGAGCTCCTACAATGAGCAGTTCTTC.

The chain is built from TRBV5-1 and TRBJ2-1; 11 positions agree with TRBD1. CDR1 and CDR2 from the germline V gene are SGHRS and YFSETQ. V lost 5 bases to trimming and J lost 15 bases; unmatched junction nucleotides: 10. The CDR3 extends over 13 amino acids. CDR3: CASSSGTGGRPFF. The CDR3 region has the DNA TGCGCCAGCAGTTCCGGGACAGGGGGTCGTCCGTTCTTC.

CDR3 amino acids: CASSLDGGTGSYTF. Here the CDR3 DNA reads TGCGCCAGCAGCTTGGATGGAGGGACAGGGAGCTACACCTTC. The chain uses TRBV5-1 and TRBJ1-2; 9 bases are a match to TRBD1. The CDR3 consists of 14 residues. The J segment lost 9 bases and the V segment lost 0 bases, leaving 6 bases of the junction unmatched. Germline assignment: CDR1 SGHRS and CDR2 YFSETQ.

This clone was recorded a few times. CDR3 in amino acids: CASSLMTSGYNEQFF. The CDR3 nucleotides read TGTGCCAGCAGTCTGATGACTAGCGGCTACAATGAGCAGTTCTTC. The V call is TRBV27, the J call TRBJ2-1; 9 nucleotides agree with TRBD2. The CDR3 covers 15 residues. Germline V gene data show CDR1 as MNHEY and CDR2 as SMNVEV (reference sequence). Trimming at V came to 5 bases and at J to 3 bases, leaving 5 bases not matched to a gene.

The rearrangement links TRBV7-2 to TRBJ2-7, with a weak D call TRBD2 (6 bases). The V gene's germline CDR1 is SGHTA and CDR2 FQGNSA. CDR3 size: 13 residues. With 6 bases removed from V and 6 bases from J, the gap between germline ends came to 15 bases. The CDR3 nucleotides are TGTGCCAGCAGGCCTGGAGGGTTAAGCGAGCAGTACTTC. This codes for CASRPGGLSEQYF.

This clone was seen a single time. The chain recombines TRBV2 with TRBJ2-5; unclear D gene. Trimming stripped 0 bases from V and 2 bases from J, with 10 bases between. Germline V gene lookup returns CDR1 SNHLY and CDR2 FYNNEI. The length of the CDR3 is 15 residues. CDR3 sequence reads: CASSEASGTQETQYF. CDR3 sequence (DNA): TGTGCCAGCAGTGAAGCGAGTGGCACACAAGAGACCCAGTACTTC.

This clone came up once. The CDR3 reads CASSPYKTGGHEQFF. CDR3 nucleotides: TGTGCCAGCAGTCCGTATAAGACAGGGGGCCATGAGCAGTTCTTC. The chain employs TRBV28 and TRBJ2-1; 10 bases match TRBD1. V was clipped by 5 bases and J by 8 bases; unmatched bases: 9. This CDR3 contains 15 residues. Germline loops: CDR1 MDHEN, CDR2 SYDVKM. The whole variable domain, remainder taken from reference TRBV28 and TRBJ2-1, is DVKVTQSSRYLVKRTGEKVFLECVQDMDHENMFWYRQDPGLGLRLIYFSYDVKMKEKGDIPEGYSVSREKKERFSLILESASTNQTSMYLCASSPYKTGGHEQFFGPGTRLTVL.

The chain joins TRBV4-1 to TRBJ2-5; 8 bases match TRBD2. With 1 base clipped from V and 1 base from J, the junction kept 5 bases outside the gene matches. The germline gives CDR1 MGHRA, CDR2 YSYEKL. This CDR3 is 16 amino acids long. CDR3 residues: CASSQGRGVPQETQYF. Written as DNA, the CDR3 is TGCGCCAGCAGCCAAGGGCGGGGGGTCCCCCAAGAGACCCAGTACTTC.